This TCR beta chain came from a study of shared clonotypes between healthy human individuals. The assay was carried out at the deep level. TCRdb keeps only in-frame clones here, not all; method: immunoSEQ multiplex PCR. This table holds about 2 million clones, 90% to 95% found once. The CDR3 is 12 amino acids. The germline CDR1 and CDR2 sequences are ENHRY and SYGVKD. The V gene lost 4 bases and the J gene lost 5 bases, with 8 bases spanning the gap. The sequence derives from a man between 18 and 35 years old in good health. The specimen sequenced was naive CD4+ T cells sorted from blood. Specified subset: CD45RA+ positively selected. This chain connects TRBV10-3 to TRBJ1-1; the D is unclear. The DNA of the CDR3 is TGTGCCATCAGTGGGGAAGGTACTGAAGCTTTCTTT. Its translation is CAISGEGTEAFF.